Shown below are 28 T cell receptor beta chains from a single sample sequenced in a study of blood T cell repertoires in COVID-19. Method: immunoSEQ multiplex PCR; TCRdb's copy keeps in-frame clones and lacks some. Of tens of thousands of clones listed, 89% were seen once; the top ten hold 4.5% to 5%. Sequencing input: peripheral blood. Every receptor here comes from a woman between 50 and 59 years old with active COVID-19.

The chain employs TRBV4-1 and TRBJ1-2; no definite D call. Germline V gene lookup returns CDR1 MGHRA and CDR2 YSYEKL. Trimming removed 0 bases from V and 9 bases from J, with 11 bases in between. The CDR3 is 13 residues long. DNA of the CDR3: TGCGCCAGCAGCCAAGAAGACGGCAGGAGCTACACCTTC. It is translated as CASSQEDGRSYTF.

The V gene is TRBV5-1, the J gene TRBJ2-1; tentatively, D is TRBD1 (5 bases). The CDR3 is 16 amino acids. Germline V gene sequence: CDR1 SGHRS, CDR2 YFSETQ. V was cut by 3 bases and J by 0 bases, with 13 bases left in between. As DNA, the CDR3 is TGCGCCAGCAGCTCCAGCCAGGGCCTCTCCTACAATGAGCAGTTCTTC. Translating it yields CASSSSQGLSYNEQFF.

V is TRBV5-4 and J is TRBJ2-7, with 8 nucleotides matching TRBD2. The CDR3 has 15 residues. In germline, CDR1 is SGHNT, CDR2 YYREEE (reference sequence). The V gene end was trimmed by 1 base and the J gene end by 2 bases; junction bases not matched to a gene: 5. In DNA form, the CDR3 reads TGTGCCAGCAGCTTGTCGGGAGGGGCTACCTACGAGCAGTACTTC. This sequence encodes CASSLSGGATYEQYF.

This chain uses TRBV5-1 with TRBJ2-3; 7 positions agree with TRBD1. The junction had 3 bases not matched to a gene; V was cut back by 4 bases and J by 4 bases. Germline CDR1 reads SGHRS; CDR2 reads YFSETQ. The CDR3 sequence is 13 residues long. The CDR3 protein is CASSKGQADTQYF. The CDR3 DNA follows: TGCGCCAGCAGCAAAGGACAGGCAGATACGCAGTATTTT.

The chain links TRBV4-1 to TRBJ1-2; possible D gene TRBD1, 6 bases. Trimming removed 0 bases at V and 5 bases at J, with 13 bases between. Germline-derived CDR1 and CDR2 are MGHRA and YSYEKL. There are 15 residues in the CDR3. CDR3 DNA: TGCGCCAGCAGCCAAGATAGCCCAGGGGCTTATGGCTACACCTTC. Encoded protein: CASSQDSPGAYGYTF.

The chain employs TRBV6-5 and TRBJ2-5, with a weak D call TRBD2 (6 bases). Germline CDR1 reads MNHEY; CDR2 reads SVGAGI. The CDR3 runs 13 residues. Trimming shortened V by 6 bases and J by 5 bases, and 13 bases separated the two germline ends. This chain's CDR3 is CASSMQAGETQYF. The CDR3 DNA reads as TGTGCCAGCAGCATGCAGGCGGGGGAGACCCAGTACTTC.

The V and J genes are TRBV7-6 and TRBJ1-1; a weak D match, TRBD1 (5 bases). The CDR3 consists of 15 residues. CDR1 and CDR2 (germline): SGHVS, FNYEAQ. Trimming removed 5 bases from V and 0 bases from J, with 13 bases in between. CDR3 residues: CASSPVTVMNTEAFF. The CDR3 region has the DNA TGTGCCAGCAGCCCAGTGACAGTTATGAACACTGAAGCTTTCTTT.

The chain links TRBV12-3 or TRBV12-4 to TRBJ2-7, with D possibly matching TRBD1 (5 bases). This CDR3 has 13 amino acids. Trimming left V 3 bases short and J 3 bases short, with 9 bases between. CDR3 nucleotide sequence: TGTGCCAGCAGTTTTCCAGGGATCTACGAGCAGTACTTC. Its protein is CASSFPGIYEQYF.

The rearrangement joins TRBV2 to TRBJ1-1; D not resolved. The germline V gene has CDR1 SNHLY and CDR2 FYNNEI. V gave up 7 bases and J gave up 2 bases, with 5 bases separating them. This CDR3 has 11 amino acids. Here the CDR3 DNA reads TGTGCCAGCACGGGAAACACTGAAGCTTTCTTT. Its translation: CASTGNTEAFF.

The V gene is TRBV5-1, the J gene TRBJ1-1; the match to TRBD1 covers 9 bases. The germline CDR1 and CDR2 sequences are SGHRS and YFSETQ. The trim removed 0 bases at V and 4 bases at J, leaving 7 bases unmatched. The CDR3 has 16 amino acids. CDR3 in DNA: TGCGCCAGCAGCTTGGCCTTTGGGACAGGGACCACTGAAGCTTTCTTT. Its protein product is CASSLAFGTGTTEAFF.

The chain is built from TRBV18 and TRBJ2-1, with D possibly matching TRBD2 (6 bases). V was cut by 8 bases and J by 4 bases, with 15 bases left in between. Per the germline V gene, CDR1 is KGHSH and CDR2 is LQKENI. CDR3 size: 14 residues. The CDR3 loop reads CASRTNEHYNEQFF. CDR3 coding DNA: TGTGCCAGCCGGACTAACGAACATTACAATGAGCAGTTCTTC.

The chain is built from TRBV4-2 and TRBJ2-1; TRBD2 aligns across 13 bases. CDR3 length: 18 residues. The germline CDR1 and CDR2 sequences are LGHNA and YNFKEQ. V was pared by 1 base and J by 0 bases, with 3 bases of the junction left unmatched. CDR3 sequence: CASSQATSGGGSYNEQFF. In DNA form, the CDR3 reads TGTGCCAGCAGCCAAGCCACTAGCGGGGGGGGCTCCTACAATGAGCAGTTCTTC.

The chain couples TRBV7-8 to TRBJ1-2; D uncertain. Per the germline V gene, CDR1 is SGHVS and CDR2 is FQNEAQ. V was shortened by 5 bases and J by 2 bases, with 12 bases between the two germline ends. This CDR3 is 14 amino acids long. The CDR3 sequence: CASSRGEANYGYTF. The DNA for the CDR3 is TGTGCCAGCAGCCGGGGAGAGGCCAACTATGGCTACACCTTC.

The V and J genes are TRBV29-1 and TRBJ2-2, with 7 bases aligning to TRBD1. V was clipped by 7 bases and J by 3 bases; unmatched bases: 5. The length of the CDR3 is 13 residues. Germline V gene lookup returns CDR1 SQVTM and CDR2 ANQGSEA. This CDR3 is CSGRGQDTGELFF. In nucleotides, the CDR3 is TGCAGCGGCCGCGGACAGGACACCGGGGAGCTGTTTTTT.

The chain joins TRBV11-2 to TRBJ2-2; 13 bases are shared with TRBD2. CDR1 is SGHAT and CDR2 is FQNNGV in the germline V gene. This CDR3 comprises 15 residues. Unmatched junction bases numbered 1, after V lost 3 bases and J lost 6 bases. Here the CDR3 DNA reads TGTGCCAGCAGCTTGACTAGCGGGAGGCCCGGGGAGCTGTTTTTT. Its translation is CASSLTSGRPGELFF.

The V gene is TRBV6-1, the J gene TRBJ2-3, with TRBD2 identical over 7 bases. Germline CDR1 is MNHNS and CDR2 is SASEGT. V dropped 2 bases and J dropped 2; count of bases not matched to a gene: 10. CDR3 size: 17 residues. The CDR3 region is CASSERAGTTPTDTQYF. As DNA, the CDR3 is TGTGCCAGCAGTGAAAGGGCCGGGACTACGCCCACAGATACGCAGTATTTT.

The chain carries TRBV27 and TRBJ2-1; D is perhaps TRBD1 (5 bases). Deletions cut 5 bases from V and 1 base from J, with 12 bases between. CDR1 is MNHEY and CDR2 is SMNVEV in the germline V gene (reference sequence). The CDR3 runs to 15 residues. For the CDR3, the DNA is TGTGCCAGCAGTGGCCAAGGGGTATCCTACAATGAGCAGTTCTTC. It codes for CASSGQGVSYNEQFF.

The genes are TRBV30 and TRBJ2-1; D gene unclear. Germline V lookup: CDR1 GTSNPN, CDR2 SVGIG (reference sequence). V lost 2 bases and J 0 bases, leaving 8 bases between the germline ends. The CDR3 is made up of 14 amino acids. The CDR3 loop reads CAWSPGFSYNEQFF. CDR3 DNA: TGTGCCTGGAGTCCGGGTTTCTCCTACAATGAGCAGTTCTTC.

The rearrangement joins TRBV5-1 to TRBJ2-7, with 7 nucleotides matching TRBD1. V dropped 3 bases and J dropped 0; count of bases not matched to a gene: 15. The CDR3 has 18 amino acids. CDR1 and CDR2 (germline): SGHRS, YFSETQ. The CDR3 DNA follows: TGCGCCAGCAGCTCCACCCCAGGTACGACAGGGAGCTCCTACGAGCAGTACTTC. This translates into CASSSTPGTTGSSYEQYF.

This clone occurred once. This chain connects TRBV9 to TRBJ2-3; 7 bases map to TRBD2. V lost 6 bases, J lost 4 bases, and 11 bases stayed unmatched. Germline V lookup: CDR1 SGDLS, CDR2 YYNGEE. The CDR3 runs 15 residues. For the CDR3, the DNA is TGTGCCAGCACCCCGACTAGCTACCCCGCAGATACGCAGTATTTT. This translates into CASTPTSYPADTQYF.

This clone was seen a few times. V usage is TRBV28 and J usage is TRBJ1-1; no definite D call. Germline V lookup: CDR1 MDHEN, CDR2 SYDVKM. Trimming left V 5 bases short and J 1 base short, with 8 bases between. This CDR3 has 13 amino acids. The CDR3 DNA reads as TGTGCCAGCAGTCTTACAGAGAACACTGAAGCTTTCTTT. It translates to CASSLTENTEAFF.

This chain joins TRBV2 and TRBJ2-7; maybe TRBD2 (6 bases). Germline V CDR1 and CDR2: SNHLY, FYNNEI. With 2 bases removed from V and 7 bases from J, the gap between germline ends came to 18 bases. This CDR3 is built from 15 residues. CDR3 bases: TGTGCCAGCAGTGAACAGGCTTCCGCGGCGGGGGAGCAGTACTTC. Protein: CASSEQASAAGEQYF.

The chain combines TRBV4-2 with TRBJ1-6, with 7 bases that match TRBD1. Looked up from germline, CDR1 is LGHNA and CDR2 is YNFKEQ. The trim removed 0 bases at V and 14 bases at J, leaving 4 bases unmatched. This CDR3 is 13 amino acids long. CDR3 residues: CASSQENRGSLHF. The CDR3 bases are TGTGCCAGCAGCCAAGAGAACAGGGGTTCCCTCCACTTT.

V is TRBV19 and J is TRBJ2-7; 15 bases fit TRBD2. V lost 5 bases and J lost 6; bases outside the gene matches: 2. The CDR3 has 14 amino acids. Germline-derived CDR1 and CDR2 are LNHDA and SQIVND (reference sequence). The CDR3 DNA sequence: TGTGCCAGTAGTCCGGGACTAGCGGGAGGCGAGCAGTACTTC. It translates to CASSPGLAGGEQYF.

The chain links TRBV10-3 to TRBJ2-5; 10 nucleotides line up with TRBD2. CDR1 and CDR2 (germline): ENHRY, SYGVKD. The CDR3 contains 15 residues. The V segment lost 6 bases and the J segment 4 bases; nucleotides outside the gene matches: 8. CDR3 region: CAIRGSGRAGETQYF. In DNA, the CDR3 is TGTGCCATCAGGGGGAGCGGGAGGGCCGGAGAGACCCAGTACTTC.

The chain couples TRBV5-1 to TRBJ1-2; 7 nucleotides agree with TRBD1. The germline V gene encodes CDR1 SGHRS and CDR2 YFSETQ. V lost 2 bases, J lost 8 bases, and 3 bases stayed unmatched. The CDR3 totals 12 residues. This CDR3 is CASSLDRVGYTF. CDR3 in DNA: TGCGCCAGCAGCTTAGACAGGGTGGGCTACACCTTC.

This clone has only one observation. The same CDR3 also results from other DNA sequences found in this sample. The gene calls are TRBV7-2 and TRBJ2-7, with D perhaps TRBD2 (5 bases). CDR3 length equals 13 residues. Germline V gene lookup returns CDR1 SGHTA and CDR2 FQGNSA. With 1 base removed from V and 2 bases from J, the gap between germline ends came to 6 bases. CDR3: CASSLGRAYEQYF. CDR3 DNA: TGTGCCAGCAGCTTAGGGCGGGCCTACGAGCAGTACTTC.

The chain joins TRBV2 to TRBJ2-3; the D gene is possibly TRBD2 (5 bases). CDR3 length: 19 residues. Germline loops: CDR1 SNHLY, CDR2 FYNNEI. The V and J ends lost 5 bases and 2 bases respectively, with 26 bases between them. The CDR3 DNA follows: TGTGCCAGCAGTCCAATTACGCGGCGGGCTCCACAGCCCACAGATACGCAGTATTTT. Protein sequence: CASSPITRRAPQPTDTQYF.